This T cell receptor (beta chain) was retrieved from a study of identical twins. TCRdb processed the 5' RACE reads anew with MiXCR; each CDR3 protein has one entry. The repertoire holds around 550,000 distinct CDR3 sequences, with roughly 15% as singletons. CDR1 is SGHRS and CDR2 is YFSETQ in the germline V gene. CDR3 length equals 16 residues. J gave up 1 base and V 4 bases, and 9 bases lay outside the gene matches. For this clonotype: Its antigen remains unknown.

Study results and caveats: Abundant beta clonotypes from cord blood had fewer insertions, unlike memory repertoires, which showed none. Models predicted less out-of-frame TCR alpha sharing in monozygotic twins than was found.

These data were likewise used in another study, on yellow fever vaccine responses in identical twins.

The chain recombines TRBV5-1 with TRBJ2-5; TRBD1 agrees at 8 bases. This TCR was sampled from a woman aged 18 to 35 in good health. Sequencing used CD4+ T cells sorted from blood. The CDR3 sequence: CASSPGTGTIQETQYF. CDR3 DNA sequence: TGCGCCAGCAGCCCCGGGACAGGAACGATCCAAGAGACCCAGTACTTC.